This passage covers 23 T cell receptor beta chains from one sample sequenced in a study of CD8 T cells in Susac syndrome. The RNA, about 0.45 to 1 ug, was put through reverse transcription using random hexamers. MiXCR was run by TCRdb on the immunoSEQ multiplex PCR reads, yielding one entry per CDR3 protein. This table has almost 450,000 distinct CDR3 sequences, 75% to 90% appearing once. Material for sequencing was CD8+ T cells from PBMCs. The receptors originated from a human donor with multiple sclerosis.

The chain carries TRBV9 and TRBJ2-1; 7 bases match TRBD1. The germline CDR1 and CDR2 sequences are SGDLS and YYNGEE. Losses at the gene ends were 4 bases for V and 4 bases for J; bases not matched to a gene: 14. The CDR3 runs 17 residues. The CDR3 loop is CASSSSPRTGAYNEQFF. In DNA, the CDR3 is TGTGCCAGCAGCTCCTCCCCCAGGACAGGAGCTTACAATGAGCAGTTCTTC.

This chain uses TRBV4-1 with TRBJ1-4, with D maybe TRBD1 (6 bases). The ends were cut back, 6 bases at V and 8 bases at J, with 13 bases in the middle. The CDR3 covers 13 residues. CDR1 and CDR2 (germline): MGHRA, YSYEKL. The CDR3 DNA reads TGCGCCAGCAGAGAACAGGGTTTCGAAAAACTGTTTTTT. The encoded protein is CASREQGFEKLFF.

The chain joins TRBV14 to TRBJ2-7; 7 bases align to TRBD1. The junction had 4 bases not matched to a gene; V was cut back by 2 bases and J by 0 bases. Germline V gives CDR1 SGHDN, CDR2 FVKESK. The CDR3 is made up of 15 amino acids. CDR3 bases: TGTGCCAGCAGCCAAACAGGGGACCTCTCCTACGAGCAGTACTTC. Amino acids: CASSQTGDLSYEQYF.

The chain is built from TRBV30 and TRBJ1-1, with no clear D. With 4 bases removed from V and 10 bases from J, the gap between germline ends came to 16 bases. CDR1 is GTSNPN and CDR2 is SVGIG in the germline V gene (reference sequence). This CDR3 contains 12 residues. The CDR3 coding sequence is TGTGCCTGGAATAAGGGCCTCACCGGAGCTTTCTTT. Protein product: CAWNKGLTGAFF. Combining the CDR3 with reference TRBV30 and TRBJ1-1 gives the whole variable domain SQTIHQWPATLVQPVGSPLSLECTVEGTSNPNLYWYRQAAGRGLQLLFYSVGIGQISSEVPQNLSASRPQDRQFILSSKKLLLSDSGFYLCAWNKGLTGAFFGQGTRLTVV.

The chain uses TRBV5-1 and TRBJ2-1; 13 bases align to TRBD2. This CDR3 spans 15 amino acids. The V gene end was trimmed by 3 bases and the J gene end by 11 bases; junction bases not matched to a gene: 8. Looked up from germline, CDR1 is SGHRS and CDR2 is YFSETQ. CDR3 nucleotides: TGCGCCAGCAGCTCTCCCTTACTAGCGGGAGGGCAGCAGTTCTTC. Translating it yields CASSSPLLAGGQQFF.

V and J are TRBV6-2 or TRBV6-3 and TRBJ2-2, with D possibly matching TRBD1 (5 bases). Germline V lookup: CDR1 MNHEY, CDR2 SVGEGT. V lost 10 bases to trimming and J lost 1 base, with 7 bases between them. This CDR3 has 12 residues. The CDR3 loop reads CATQGNTGELFF. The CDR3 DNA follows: TGTGCCACCCAGGGGAACACCGGGGAGCTGTTTTTT.

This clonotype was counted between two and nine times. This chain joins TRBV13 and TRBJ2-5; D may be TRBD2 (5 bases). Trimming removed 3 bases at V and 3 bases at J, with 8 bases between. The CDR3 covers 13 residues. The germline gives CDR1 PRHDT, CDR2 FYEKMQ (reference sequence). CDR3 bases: TGTGCCAGCAGCTTGTTCGGGGAAGAGACCCAGTACTTC. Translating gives CASSLFGEETQYF.

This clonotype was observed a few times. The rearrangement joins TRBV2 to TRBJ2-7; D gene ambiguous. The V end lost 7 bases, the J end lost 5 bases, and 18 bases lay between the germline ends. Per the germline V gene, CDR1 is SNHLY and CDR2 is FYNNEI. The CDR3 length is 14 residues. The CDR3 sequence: CASNPINFGDEQYF. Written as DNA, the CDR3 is TGTGCCAGCAATCCTATTAACTTTGGGGACGAGCAGTACTTC. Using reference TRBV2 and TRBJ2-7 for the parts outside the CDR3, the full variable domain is EPEVTQTPSHQVTQMGQEVILRCVPISNHLYFYWYRQILGQKVEFLVSFYNNEISEKSEIFDDQFSVERPDGSNFTLKIRSTKLEDSAMYFCASNPINFGDEQYFGPGTRLTVT.

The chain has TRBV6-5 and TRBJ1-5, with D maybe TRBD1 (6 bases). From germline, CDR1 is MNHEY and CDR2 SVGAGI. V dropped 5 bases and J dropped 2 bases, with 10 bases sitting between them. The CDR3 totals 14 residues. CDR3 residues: CASSTHRGNQPQHF. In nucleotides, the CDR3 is TGTGCCAGCAGTACCCACAGGGGCAATCAGCCCCAGCATTTT.

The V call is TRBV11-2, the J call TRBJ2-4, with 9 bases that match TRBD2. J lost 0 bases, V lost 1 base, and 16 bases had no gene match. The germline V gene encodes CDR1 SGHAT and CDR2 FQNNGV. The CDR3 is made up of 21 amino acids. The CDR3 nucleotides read TGTGCCAGCAGCTTAGGTTCCCGGCGGGAGGGCCGGGCCCTAGCCAAAAACATTCAGTACTTC. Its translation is CASSLGSRREGRALAKNIQYF.

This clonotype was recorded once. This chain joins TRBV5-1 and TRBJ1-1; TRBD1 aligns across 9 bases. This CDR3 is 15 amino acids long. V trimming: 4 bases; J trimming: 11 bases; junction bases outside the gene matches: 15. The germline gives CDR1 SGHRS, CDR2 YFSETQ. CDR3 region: CASSRDRVFMPTAFF. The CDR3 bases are TGCGCCAGCAGCCGGGACAGGGTTTTCATGCCGACGGCTTTCTTT.

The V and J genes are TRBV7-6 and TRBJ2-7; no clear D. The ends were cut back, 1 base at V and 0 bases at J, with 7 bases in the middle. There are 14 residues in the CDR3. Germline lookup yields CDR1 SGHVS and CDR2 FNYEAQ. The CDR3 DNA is TGTGCCAGCAGCTTAGATCACGGCTCCTACGAGCAGTACTTC. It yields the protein CASSLDHGSYEQYF. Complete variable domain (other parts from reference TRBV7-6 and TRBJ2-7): GAGVSQSPRYKVTKRGQDVALRCDPISGHVSLYWYRQALGQGPEFLTYFNYEAQQDKSGLPNDRFSAERPEGSISTLTIQRTEQRDSAMYRCASSLDHGSYEQYFGPGTRLTVT.

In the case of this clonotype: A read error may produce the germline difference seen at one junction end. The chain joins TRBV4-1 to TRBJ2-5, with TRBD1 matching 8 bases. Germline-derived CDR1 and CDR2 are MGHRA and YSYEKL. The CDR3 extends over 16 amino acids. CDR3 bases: TGCGCCAGCAGCCCCCTAGGGACAGGCCAGCAAGAGACCAAGTACTTC. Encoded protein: CASSPLGTGQQETKYF.

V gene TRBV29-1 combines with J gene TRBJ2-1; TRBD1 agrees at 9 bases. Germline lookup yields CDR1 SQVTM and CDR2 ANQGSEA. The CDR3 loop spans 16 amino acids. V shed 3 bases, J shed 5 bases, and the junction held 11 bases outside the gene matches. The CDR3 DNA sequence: TGCAGCGTTGAGAGGGTAACAGGGGGCGCGGACAATGAGCAGTTCTTC. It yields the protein CSVERVTGGADNEQFF.

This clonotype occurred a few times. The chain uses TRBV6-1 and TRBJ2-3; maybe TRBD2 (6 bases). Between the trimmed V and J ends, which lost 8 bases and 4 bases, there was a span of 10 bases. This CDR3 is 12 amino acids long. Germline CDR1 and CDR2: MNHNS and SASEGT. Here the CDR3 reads CASGGGPDTQYF. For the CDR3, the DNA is TGTGCCAGCGGAGGAGGGCCAGATACGCAGTATTTT.

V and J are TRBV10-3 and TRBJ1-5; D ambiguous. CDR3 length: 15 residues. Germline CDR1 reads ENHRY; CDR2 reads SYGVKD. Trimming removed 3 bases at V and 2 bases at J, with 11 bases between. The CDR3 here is CAISDGVGGNQPQHF. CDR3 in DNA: TGTGCCATCAGTGATGGGGTTGGTGGCAATCAGCCCCAGCATTTT.

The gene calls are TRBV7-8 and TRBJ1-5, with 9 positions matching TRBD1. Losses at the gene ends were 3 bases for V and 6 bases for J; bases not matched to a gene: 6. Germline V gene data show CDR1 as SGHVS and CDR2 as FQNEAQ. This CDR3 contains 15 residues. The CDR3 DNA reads TGTGCCAGCAGCTTTTGGACAGGGGATACTCAGCCCCAGCATTTT. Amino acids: CASSFWTGDTQPQHF.

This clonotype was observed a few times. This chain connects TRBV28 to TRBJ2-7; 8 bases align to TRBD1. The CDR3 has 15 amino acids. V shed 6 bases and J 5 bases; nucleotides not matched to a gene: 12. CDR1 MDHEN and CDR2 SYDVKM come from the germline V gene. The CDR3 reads CASRLTGTGPHEQYF. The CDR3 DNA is TGTGCCAGCAGACTTACCGGGACAGGACCCCACGAGCAGTACTTC.

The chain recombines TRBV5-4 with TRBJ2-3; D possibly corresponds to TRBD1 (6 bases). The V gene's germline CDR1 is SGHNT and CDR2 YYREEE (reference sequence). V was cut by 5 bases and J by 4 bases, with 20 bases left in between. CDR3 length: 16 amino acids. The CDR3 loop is CASRDDRFTDSDTQYF. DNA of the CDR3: TGTGCCAGCAGAGACGACAGGTTCACCGATTCAGATACGCAGTATTTT. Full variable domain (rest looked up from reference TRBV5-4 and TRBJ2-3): ETGVTQSPTHLIKTRGQQVTLRCSSQSGHNTVSWYQQALGQGPQFIFQYYREEENGRGNFPPRFSGLQFPNYSSELNVNALELDDSALYLCASRDDRFTDSDTQYFGPGTRLTVL.

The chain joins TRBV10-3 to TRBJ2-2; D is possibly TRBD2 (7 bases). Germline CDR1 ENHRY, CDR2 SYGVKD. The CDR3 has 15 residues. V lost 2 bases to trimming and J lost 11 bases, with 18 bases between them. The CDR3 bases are TGTGCCATCAGTGAGACGGGGGGCGATGGCGGAGAGCTGTTTTTT. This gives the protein CAISETGGDGGELFF.

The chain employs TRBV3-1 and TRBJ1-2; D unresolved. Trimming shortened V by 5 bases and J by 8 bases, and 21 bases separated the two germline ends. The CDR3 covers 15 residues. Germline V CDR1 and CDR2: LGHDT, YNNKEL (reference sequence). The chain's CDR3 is CASSSRNWDQYGYTF. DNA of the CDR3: TGTGCCAGCAGCAGCCGAAACTGGGATCAGTACGGCTACACCTTC. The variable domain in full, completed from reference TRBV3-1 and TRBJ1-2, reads DTAVSQTPKYLVTQMGNDKSIKCEQNLGHDTMYWYKQDSKKFLKIMFSYNNKELIINETVPNRFSPKSPDKAHLNLHINSLELGDSAVYFCASSSRNWDQYGYTFGSGTRLTVV.

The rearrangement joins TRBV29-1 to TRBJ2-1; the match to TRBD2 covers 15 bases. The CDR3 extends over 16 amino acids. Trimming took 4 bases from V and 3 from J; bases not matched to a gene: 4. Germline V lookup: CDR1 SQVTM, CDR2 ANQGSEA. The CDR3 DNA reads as TGCAGCGTTGCAGGACTAGCGGGAGGGAGCTACAATGAGCAGTTCTTC. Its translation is CSVAGLAGGSYNEQFF.

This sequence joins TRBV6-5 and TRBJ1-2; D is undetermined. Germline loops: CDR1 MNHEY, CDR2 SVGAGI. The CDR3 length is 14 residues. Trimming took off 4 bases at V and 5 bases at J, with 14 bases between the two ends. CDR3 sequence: CASSSLGIGYGYTF. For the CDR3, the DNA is TGTGCCAGCAGTTCACTGGGGATAGGGTATGGCTACACCTTC.